These T cell receptor beta chains were read from a single sample in a study of monozygotic twins with inflammatory bowel disease. TCRdb reprocessed the 5' RACE reads, with one entry per CDR3 protein and no DNA. Its clone listing holds about 380,000 distinct CDR3 sequences. Sequenced: blood. The receptors originated from a human donor with ulcerative colitis or Crohn's disease, or a healthy co-twin of an affected twin (not recorded which). Each CDR3 is given with its conserved first and last residue.

V: TRBV6-6
J: TRBJ2-3
CDR3: CASTDWRDTQNF

V: TRBV7-8
J: TRBJ2-3
CDR3: CASSQDILGSTDTQYF

V: TRBV7-6
J: TRBJ2-7
CDR3: CASSSEASSSYEQYF

V: TRBV5-1
J: TRBJ2-5
CDR3: CASSELAGAGGETQYF

V: TRBV6-2/TRBV6-3
J: TRBJ2-1
CDR3: CASSKYNEQFF

V: TRBV18
J: TRBJ2-1
CDR3: CASSPGPENNEQFF

V: TRBV12-3/TRBV12-4
J: TRBJ2-7
CDR3: CASSSSGTGGGEQYF

V: TRBV21-1
J: TRBJ1-2
CDR3: CASSKERGRCYGYTF

V: TRBV5-1
J: TRBJ1-1
CDR3: CASSLRSGTAASFTEAFF

V: TRBV5-1
J: TRBJ2-7
CDR3: CASSPRGQSYEQYF

V: TRBV12-3/TRBV12-4
J: TRBJ2-2
CDR3: CASRPTGATGELFF

V: TRBV7-2
J: TRBJ2-5
CDR3: CASSLAAGAGEETQYF

V: TRBV5-6
J: TRBJ2-3
CDR3: CASSLGNTQYF

V: TRBV4-1
J: TRBJ2-3
CDR3: CASSQARTGLGDTQYF

V: TRBV18
J: TRBJ2-7
CDR3: CASSPTGIHEQYF

V: TRBV29-1
J: TRBJ2-1
CDR3: CSVERLAGGYNEQFF

V: TRBV12-3/TRBV12-4
J: TRBJ1-4
CDR3: CASSRRRAQNEKLFF

V: TRBV19
J: TRBJ2-7
CDR3: CASSIDRTRTDEQYF